This T cell receptor beta chain stems from a study of T cells after yellow fever vaccination. Study results and caveats: A weaker but faster secondary response was observed, peaking on day 5 versus 15. Clonotypes appearing in both CD4 and CD8 compartments existed, and their share was small.

Regarding this clonotype: Its antigen is not identified.

Germline lookup yields CDR1 SGHTA and CDR2 FQGNSA. V lost 10 bases to trimming and J lost 1 base, with 15 bases between them. The CDR3 spans 14 residues. TCRdb ran MiXCR on the 5' RACE reads and lists one entry per CDR3 protein. This sample has about 370,000 distinct CDR3 sequences, with approximately 10% found just once. Sample: PBMCs, taken on the day of the first yellow fever vaccination. The gene calls are TRBV7-2 and TRBJ2-3; D uncertain. This sequence originates from a man in his late teens or twenties who received the YFV17D yellow fever vaccine. The CDR3: CATLRPCGTDTQYF. CDR3 sequence (DNA): TGTGCCACCCTCAGGCCGTGTGGCACAGATACGCAGTATTTT.